The 11 T cell receptor beta chains below were found in one sample sequenced in a study of blood T cell repertoires in COVID-19. Clones were sequenced by immunoSEQ multiplex PCR, and TCRdb holds only the in-frame ones, with some missing. The sample lists 250,000 to 350,000 clones, 70% to 90% occurring once. Sequenced sample: peripheral blood. Receptors originate from a woman aged 45-65 years with active or convalescent COVID-19.

The chain joins TRBV19 to TRBJ1-2; no definite D call. Trimming left V 2 bases short and J 5 bases short, with 12 bases between. The length of the CDR3 is 14 residues. Germline CDR1 is LNHDA and CDR2 is SQIVND (reference sequence). CDR3 nucleotide sequence: TGTGCCAGTAGTATAAGCCGGGGTACTTATGGCTACACCTTC. It encodes CASSISRGTYGYTF.

The chain couples TRBV7-2 to TRBJ1-2; no firm D call. The CDR3 has 14 amino acids. Trimming shortened V by 1 base and J by 0 bases, and 6 bases separated the two germline ends. CDR1 and CDR2 (germline): SGHTA, FQGNSA. Written as DNA, the CDR3 is TGTGCCAGCAGCTTAGGGACTGCTAACTATGGCTACACCTTC. Translated, it gives CASSLGTANYGYTF.

The V gene is TRBV10-3, the J gene TRBJ2-7; D possibly corresponds to TRBD1 (6 bases). Trimming stripped 0 bases from V and 5 bases from J, with 14 bases between. From germline, CDR1 is ENHRY and CDR2 SYGVKD. CDR3 length equals 15 residues. CDR3 in DNA: TGTGCCATCAGTGAGTCCCACAGGGTTGAGGACGAGCAGTACTTC. Translated, it gives CAISESHRVEDEQYF.

This clone came up a few times. The gene calls are TRBV2 and TRBJ2-3, with 8 bases aligning to TRBD1. This CDR3 region has 15 residues. Germline lookup yields CDR1 SNHLY and CDR2 FYNNEI. J lost 2 bases, V lost 6 bases, and 7 bases had no gene match. In DNA form, the CDR3 reads TGTGCCAGCAGCTTTACAGGGGGTTTCACAGATACGCAGTATTTT. This gives the protein CASSFTGGFTDTQYF.

The chain is built from TRBV27 and TRBJ1-2, with a possible D match to TRBD1 (5 bases). CDR1 is MNHEY and CDR2 is SMNVEV in the germline V gene (reference sequence). The CDR3 has 15 residues. V lost 4 bases, J lost 3 bases, and 15 bases lay in between. Written as DNA, the CDR3 is TGTGCCAGCAGTTCAATGGGGGGAGGTGACTATGGCTACACCTTC. This sequence encodes CASSSMGGGDYGYTF.

The V and J genes are TRBV6-5 and TRBJ1-4; weak D call: TRBD1 (5 bases). CDR1 is MNHEY, CDR2 SVGAGI, per germline. The CDR3 covers 13 residues. Trimming left V 7 bases short and J 8 bases short, with 14 bases between. The CDR3 nucleotides are TGTGCCAGCACCGGGGGGTCTTACGAAAAACTGTTTTTT. This encodes CASTGGSYEKLFF.

V gene TRBV5-1 combines with J gene TRBJ2-1; 10 bases map to TRBD2. The CDR3 is 14 residues long. The trim removed 5 bases at V and 8 bases at J, leaving 7 bases unmatched. Germline lookup yields CDR1 SGHRS and CDR2 YFSETQ. CDR3: CASSPAGGFDEQFF. CDR3 nucleotides: TGCGCCAGCAGTCCAGCGGGAGGGTTCGATGAGCAGTTCTTC.

This clone was observed a handful of times. The gene calls are TRBV27 and TRBJ2-5; 12 nucleotides align to TRBD2. The CDR3 loop spans 15 amino acids. After removal of 2 bases from V and 3 bases from J, the junction contained 1 base not matched to a gene. The germline gives CDR1 MNHEY, CDR2 SMNVEV (reference sequence). The CDR3 DNA is TGTGCCAGCAGTTTACTAGCGGGGGGGAAAGAGACCCAGTACTTC. Protein product: CASSLLAGGKETQYF.

The gene calls are TRBV3-1 (or the pseudogene TRBV3-2) and TRBJ1-2; 9 bases agree with TRBD1. The CDR3 sequence is 16 residues long. From germline, CDR1 is LGHDT and CDR2 YNNKEL (reference sequence). Trimming took 5 bases from V and 6 from J; bases not matched to a gene: 13. The CDR3, as DNA: TGTGCCAGCAGCTCCCCTACCGGGACAGGGAGAGATGGCTACACCTTC. It is translated as CASSSPTGTGRDGYTF.

This chain uses TRBV11-2 with TRBJ1-1, with 9 bases that match TRBD1. The CDR3 consists of 17 residues. The germline gives CDR1 SGHAT, CDR2 FQNNGV. Losses at the gene ends were 5 bases for V and 1 base for J; bases not matched to a gene: 11. The CDR3 protein is CASSLAGTGRGNTEAFF. CDR3 bases: TGTGCCAGCAGCCTCGCCGGGACAGGGAGGGGGAACACTGAAGCTTTCTTT.

V usage is TRBV18 and J usage is TRBJ1-2; D perhaps matches TRBD1 (6 bases). Deletions cut 1 base from V and 9 bases from J, with 15 bases between. The CDR3 contains 14 residues. Germline CDR1 and CDR2: KGHSH and LQKENI. Here the CDR3 reads CASSPRDTAKSYTF. The CDR3 DNA reads as TGTGCCAGCTCACCACGGGACACGGCTAAAAGCTACACCTTC.